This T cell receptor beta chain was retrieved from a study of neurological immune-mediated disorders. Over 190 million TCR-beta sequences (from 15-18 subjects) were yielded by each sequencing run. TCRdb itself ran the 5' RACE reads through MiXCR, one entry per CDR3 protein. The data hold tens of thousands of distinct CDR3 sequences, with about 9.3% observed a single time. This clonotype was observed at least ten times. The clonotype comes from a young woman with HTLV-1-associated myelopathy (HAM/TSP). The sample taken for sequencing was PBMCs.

DNA of the CDR3: TGTGCCAGCAGCCCACTCCGGACAGGGGGCAACGAGCAGTACTTC. It yields the protein CASSPLRTGGNEQYF. This chain links TRBV7-2 with TRBJ2-7; TRBD1 agrees at 11 bases. The CDR3 is 15 residues long. In germline, CDR1 is SGHTA, CDR2 FQGNSA. With 5 bases clipped from V and 5 bases from J, the junction kept 8 bases outside the gene matches.